A single TCR beta chain is shown here with its context. These data are taken from a study of blood T cell repertoires in COVID-19. Study context: COVID-19 samples from acute and convalescent phases originated in the United States, Italy and Spain.

CDR1 is MNHEY and CDR2 is SVGEGT in the germline V gene. The CDR3 runs to 15 residues. The ends lost 5 bases at V and 7 bases at J; junction bases unmatched: 9. Authors' methods: Using reference gene primer amplification, nucleated cell counts were estimated. Here immunoSEQ multiplex PCR was the method, and the copy in TCRdb shows in-frame clones only, minus some. Clone size and the V and J calls come from that table; the DNA yielded D and trimming. The table lists around 40,000 clones, roughly 90% of them singletons. V is TRBV6-2 or TRBV6-3 and J is TRBJ2-2; TRBD1 aligns across 8 bases. The sequence was collected from a human donor in a cohort sampled during active COVID-19. What was sequenced was peripheral blood. The CDR3 nucleotides are TGTGCCAGCAGTCACACCGGGACAGGATACGGGGAGCTGTTTTTT. Its translation: CASSHTGTGYGELFF.